A single sample gave rise to the 9 T cell receptor beta chains below, sequenced in a study of metastatic and nonmetastatic thyroid tumors. All patients reached thyroid surgery having received no treatment beforehand. With MiXCR, TCRdb called clones anew from the PCR reads. This sample has approximately 16,000 clones; approximately 30% occur once, and the top ten carry 10% to 15%. The source material was tumor tissue. Source of these receptors: a male donor with papillary thyroid cancer or a benign thyroid nodule (not recorded which). Some clones in this sample may be carry-over from other donors' samples.

The table lists this clone with many counts. A much larger clonotype is one base distant, so this may be a read error. In the same sample, other DNA sequences code for this CDR3. The chain joins TRBV6-1 to TRBJ2-7; TRBD2 is a possible D gene (6 bases). In germline, CDR1 is MNHNS, CDR2 SASEGT. The CDR3 is made up of 14 amino acids. V shed 9 bases and J shed 7 bases, with 22 bases lying between them. CDR3 DNA sequence: TGTGCCAGTAGATTGGACGGGACTTTTGGGGAGCAGTACTTC. This translates into CASRLDGTFGEQYF.

In this sample, this clone is medium-sized. This chain uses TRBV6-5 with TRBJ2-7; possible D gene TRBD2, 6 bases. The CDR3 has 15 amino acids. Germline CDR1 and CDR2: MNHEY and SVGAGI. V was trimmed by 2 bases and J by 5 bases, leaving 16 bases between them. CDR3 sequence reads: CASSYRDSELDEQYF. The CDR3 bases are TGTGCCAGCAGTTACCGGGACTCGGAACTCGACGAGCAGTACTTC.

This clone was detected only once. A read error may be the cause here, since a much bigger clone is one base away. J is TRBJ2-1 and V is TRBV6-2 or TRBV6-3; 9 positions agree with TRBD2. V lost 8 bases and J lost 6; bases outside the gene matches: 29. Looked up from germline, CDR1 is MNHEY and CDR2 is SVGEGT. This CDR3 has 21 amino acids. The CDR3 here is CASGGGGSRLAERGTCNEQFF. DNA for the CDR3: TGTGCCAGCGGGGGGGGCGGAAGTAGACTAGCGGAAAGGGGAACTTGCAATGAGCAGTTCTTC.

This clone appeared many times. The CDR3 DNA sequence: TGTGCCAGCAGGGTGGGACCCTACGAGCAGTACTTC. Translating gives CASRVGPYEQYF. The rearrangement uses TRBV28 and TRBJ2-7; the D call may be TRBD1 or TRBD2 (5 bases each). This CDR3 has 12 amino acids. V shed 6 bases and J shed 2 bases, with 8 bases lying between them. Germline CDR1 MDHEN, CDR2 SYDVKM.

This clone was seen a few times. V usage is TRBV28 and J usage is TRBJ2-1, with D unclear. This CDR3 has 15 amino acids. Trimming took off 2 bases at V and 4 bases at J, with 12 bases between the two ends. Germline assignment: CDR1 MDHEN and CDR2 SYDVKM. The DNA for the CDR3 is TGTGCCAGCAGTTTAAGGCCCCAGCCGTACAATGAGCAGTTCTTC. Protein: CASSLRPQPYNEQFF. The full variable domain, its missing parts supplied by reference TRBV28 and TRBJ2-1, is DVKVTQSSRYLVKRTGEKVFLECVQDMDHENMFWYRQDPGLGLRLIYFSYDVKMKEKGDIPEGYSVSREKKERFSLILESASTNQTSMYLCASSLRPQPYNEQFFGPGTRLTVL.

The V gene is TRBV5-8, the J gene TRBJ2-7; D perhaps matches TRBD1 (6 bases). CDR1 SGHTS and CDR2 YDEGEE come from the germline V gene. This CDR3 comprises 13 residues. V dropped 5 bases and J dropped 9 bases, with 18 bases sitting between them. CDR3 coding DNA: TGTGCCAGCAGGCTTTTGTTACAGGGACCGCAGTACTTC. It is translated as CASRLLLQGPQYF.

This clone was seen ten or more times. J is TRBJ1-4 and V is TRBV28; tentative D call: TRBD1 (6 bases). The CDR3 has 15 amino acids. Per germline, CDR1 MDHEN and CDR2 SYDVKM. V lost 7 bases and J 8 bases, leaving 20 bases between the germline ends. The CDR3 protein is CASTVIRGAGEKLFF. CDR3 DNA sequence: TGTGCCAGCACCGTGATACGGGGGGCTGGCGAAAAACTGTTTTTT.

This clone appeared a few times. The chain uses TRBV12-3 or TRBV12-4 and TRBJ2-2; the D gene is possibly TRBD1 (5 bases). This CDR3 contains 16 residues. Trimming cost V 4 bases and J 4 bases, with 16 bases left between them. The CDR3 reads CASSSPGASTTGELFF. The DNA for the CDR3 is TGTGCCAGCAGTTCCCCTGGGGCGTCAACCACCGGGGAGCTGTTTTTT.

This clone is deemed large (0.1 to 1%). The chain recombines TRBV6-5 with TRBJ1-2; D unresolved. Germline V gene data show CDR1 as MNHEY and CDR2 as SVGAGI. The CDR3 has 15 amino acids. Deletions cut 2 bases from V and 8 bases from J, with 18 bases between. CDR3 nucleotide sequence: TGTGCCAGCAGTTACGCCGGCAGCCCTCCGTTGGGCTACACCTTC. This translates into CASSYAGSPPLGYTF.